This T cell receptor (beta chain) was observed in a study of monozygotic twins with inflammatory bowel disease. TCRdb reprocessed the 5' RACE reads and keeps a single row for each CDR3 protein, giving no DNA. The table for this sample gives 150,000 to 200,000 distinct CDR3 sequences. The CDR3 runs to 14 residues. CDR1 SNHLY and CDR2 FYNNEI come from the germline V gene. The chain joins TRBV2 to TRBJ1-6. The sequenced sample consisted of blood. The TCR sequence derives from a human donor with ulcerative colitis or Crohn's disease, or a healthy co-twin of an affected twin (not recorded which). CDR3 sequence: CASSEGGYGPPLHF.